This record covers a single TCR beta chain. The source of the sample is a study of OX40 agonist ivuxolimab in advanced cancers. The assay was immunoSEQ multiplex PCR, and TCRdb's table has in-frame clones only and misses some. Of 80,000 to 95,000 clones in the sample, about 90% were seen once. Germline values: CDR1 MNHEY, CDR2 SVGAGI. This CDR3 region has 14 residues. The V segment lost 11 bases and the J segment 5 bases; nucleotides outside the gene matches: 11. The chain recombines TRBV6-5 with TRBJ2-7, with 11 positions matching TRBD1. The specimen was CD4+ or CD8+ T cells sorted from blood, collected in a trial of the OX40 agonist ivuxolimab. This clonotype originated in an adult with an advanced solid tumor such as melanoma, head and neck, liver or kidney cancer. This CDR3 is CASETGTGGDEQYF. CDR3 coding DNA: TGTGCCTCAGAGACCGGGACAGGGGGGGACGAGCAGTACTTC.